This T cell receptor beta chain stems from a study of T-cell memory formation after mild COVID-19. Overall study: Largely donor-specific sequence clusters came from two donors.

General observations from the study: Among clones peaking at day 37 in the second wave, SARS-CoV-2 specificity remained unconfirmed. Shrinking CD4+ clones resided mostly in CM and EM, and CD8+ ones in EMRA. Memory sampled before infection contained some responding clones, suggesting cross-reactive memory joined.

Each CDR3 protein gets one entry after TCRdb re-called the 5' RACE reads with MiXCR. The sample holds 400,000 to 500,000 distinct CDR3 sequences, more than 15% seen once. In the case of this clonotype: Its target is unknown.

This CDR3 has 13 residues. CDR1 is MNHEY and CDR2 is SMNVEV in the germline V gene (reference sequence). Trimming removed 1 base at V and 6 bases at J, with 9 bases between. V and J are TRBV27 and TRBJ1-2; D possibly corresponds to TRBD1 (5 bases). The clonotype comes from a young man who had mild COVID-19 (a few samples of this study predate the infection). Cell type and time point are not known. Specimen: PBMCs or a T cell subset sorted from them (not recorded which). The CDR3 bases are TGTGCCAGCAGTTTATGGGGGACTGATGGCTACACCTTC. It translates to CASSLWGTDGYTF.